The present entry profiles one T cell receptor (beta chain) with its context. Which antigen it targets is not known. It has no much larger one-base neighbor in the sample; base qualities were not kept. This entry comes from a study of T cell changes during pregnancy in multiple sclerosis (dated by TCRdb to the late 2010s). Some background on the complete study: In women with multiple sclerosis, the researchers looked at how the T cell repertoire shifted as pregnancy progressed.

Receptor amplification or capture employed the immunoSEQ multiplex PCR assay. Not all clones reach the TCRdb copy of this immuneACCESS table, which keeps in-frame sequences only. Checked studies attribute under half of the gap to unresolved V genes and leave the rest unexplained. Across this sample there are 78,000 or so clones, with 92% seen only once. Together, the top ten hold approximately 2.5% of the sample. This sample comprised peripheral blood, obtained before pregnancy. The clonotype originates from a female donor with multiple sclerosis, enrolled in a pregnancy study.

The DNA sequence is as follows: TGTGCCAGCAGCTCCCCGGGATACCGACTAGCGGGAGGGCCGGGTGAGCAGTTCTTC. It is translated as CASSSPGYRLAGGPGEQFF. The chain couples TRBV13 to TRBJ2-1, with 14 middle bases fitting TRBD2. Its CDR3 holds 19 amino acids, cysteine through phenylalanine. Only the CDR3 DNA is retained, 57 bases long and in frame from the first base. Trimming leaves V shorter by 4 bases and J shorter by 9 bases, with the junction holding 17 bases beyond the gene matches. The germline V gene (reference sequence) provides CDR1 PRHDT and CDR2 FYEKMQ.